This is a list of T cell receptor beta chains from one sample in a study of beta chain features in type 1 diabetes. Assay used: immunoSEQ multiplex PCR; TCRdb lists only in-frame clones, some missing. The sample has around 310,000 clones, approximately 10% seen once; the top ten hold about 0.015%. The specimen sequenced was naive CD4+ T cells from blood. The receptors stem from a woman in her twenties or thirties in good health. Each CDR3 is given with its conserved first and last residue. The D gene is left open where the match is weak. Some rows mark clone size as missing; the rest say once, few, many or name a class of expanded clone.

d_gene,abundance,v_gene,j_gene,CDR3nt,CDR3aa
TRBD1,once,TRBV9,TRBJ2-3,TGTGCCAGCAGCCTACAAGGGGGACAGGGGGCAGGAGATACGCAGTATTTT,CASSLQGGQGAGDTQYF
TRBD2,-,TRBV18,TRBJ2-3,TGTGCCAGCTCACCACGGGCACTAGCGGGAGCATGGGATACGCAGTATTTT,CASSPRALAGAWDTQYF
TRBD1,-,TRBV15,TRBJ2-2,TGTGCCACCCGACAGGGGGCCTTAACCGGGGAGCTGTTTTTT,CATRQGALTGELFF
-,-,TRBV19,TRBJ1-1,TGTGCCAGTCTAGGAGCTCCACTCGGGTACACTGAAGCTTTCTTT,CASLGAPLGYTEAFF
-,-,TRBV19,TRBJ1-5,TGTGCCAGTAGCATCGAGGGCATCCGGGGCAATCAGCCCCAGCATTTT,CASSIEGIRGNQPQHF
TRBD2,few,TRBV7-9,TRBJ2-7,TGTGCCAGCAGCCTAGAACTAGCGGGAGGTCGGAACGAGCAGTACTTC,CASSLELAGGRNEQYF
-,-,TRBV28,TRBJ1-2,TGTGCCAGCAGTGGGCCTATCGGCTACACCTTC,CASSGPIGYTF
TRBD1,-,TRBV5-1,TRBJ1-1,TGCGCCAGCAGCGGCGGGACAGCGAACACTGAAGCTTTCTTT,CASSGGTANTEAFF
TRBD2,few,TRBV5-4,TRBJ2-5,TGTGCCAGCAGCTTGGGACTAGCGGGCTACCAAGAGACCCAGTACTTC,CASSLGLAGYQETQYF
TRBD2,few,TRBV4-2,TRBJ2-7,TGTGCCAGCAGCACACAACAAGTGGCGGGAGGCGGGTCCTACGAGCAGTACTTC,CASSTQQVAGGGSYEQYF
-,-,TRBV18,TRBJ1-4,TGTGCCAGCTCACCAATGACGGCAGGGACTAATGAAAAACTGTTTTTT,CASSPMTAGTNEKLFF
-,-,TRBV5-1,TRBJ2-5,TGCGCCAGCAGCCCGGGGGAACGAGAGACCCAGTACTTC,CASSPGERETQYF
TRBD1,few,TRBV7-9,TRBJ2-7,TGTGCCAGCAGCTCTTGGACAGGGAACTACGAGCAGTACTTC,CASSSWTGNYEQYF
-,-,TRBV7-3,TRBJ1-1,TGTGCCAGCAGCTTAAGCCCGGGGAGCACTGAAGCTTTCTTT,CASSLSPGSTEAFF
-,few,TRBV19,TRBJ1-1,TGTGCCAGTAGCCCAGGGTATACTGAAGCTTTCTTT,CASSPGYTEAFF
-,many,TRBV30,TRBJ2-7,TGTGCCTGGTCGGGGACCTACGAGCAGTACTTC,CAWSGTYEQYF
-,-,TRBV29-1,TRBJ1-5,TGCAGCGTGGGCCAGGGTATGGATCAGCCCCAGCATTTT,CSVGQGMDQPQHF
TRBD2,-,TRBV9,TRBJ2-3,TGTGCCAGCAGCGTAGGAAGCGGGAGAACCACAGATACGCAGTATTTT,CASSVGSGRTTDTQYF
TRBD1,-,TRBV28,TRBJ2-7,TGTGCCAGCAGACAGAAGGGGGCAGTCTCCTCCGGGTACTTC,CASRQKGAVSSGYF
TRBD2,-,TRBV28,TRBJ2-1,TGTGCCAGCACTACCGAGGGGACTAGCGGGGGGGCGGATGAGCAGTTCTTC,CASTTEGTSGGADEQFF
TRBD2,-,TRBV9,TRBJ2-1,TGTGCCAGCAGCGTTTTACCGGGACTATCGTACAATGAGCAGTTCTTC,CASSVLPGLSYNEQFF
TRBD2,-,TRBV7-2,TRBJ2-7,TGTGCCAGCAGCTTAGGTCCTAGCGGGAGATGGGAGCAGTACTTC,CASSLGPSGRWEQYF
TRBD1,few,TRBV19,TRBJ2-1,TGTGCCAGTCTAACAGGGGGTGAGCAGTTCTTC,CASLTGGEQFF
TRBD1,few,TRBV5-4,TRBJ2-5,TGTGCCAGCAGCTTAACAGGGGGCGCCGAGACCCAGTACTTC,CASSLTGGAETQYF
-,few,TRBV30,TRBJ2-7,TGTGCCTGGAGTAACCGCTGGCCGGGCGAGCAGTACTTC,CAWSNRWPGEQYF
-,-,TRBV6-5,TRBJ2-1,TGTGCCAGCAACCAGGGTCGGGCCCGCAATGAGCAGTTCTTC,CASNQGRARNEQFF
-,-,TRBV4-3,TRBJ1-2,TGCGCCAGCAGCCAAGACCTAGCTAACTATGGCTACACCTTC,CASSQDLANYGYTF
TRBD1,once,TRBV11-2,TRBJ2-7,TGTGCCAGCAGACAACCGGGACAGGGATTATACGAGCAGTACTTC,CASRQPGQGLYEQYF
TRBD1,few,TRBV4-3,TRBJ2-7,TGCGCCAGCAGCCTAGGGGGGACAGGGACTAACGAGCAGTACTTC,CASSLGGTGTNEQYF
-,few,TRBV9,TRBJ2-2,TGTGCCAGCAGCGTAGGATGGGGGGTCACCGGGGAGCTGTTTTTT,CASSVGWGVTGELFF
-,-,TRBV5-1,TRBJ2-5,TGCGCCAGCAGCTTGGCTGGAGGGCCAGAGACCCAGTACTTC,CASSLAGGPETQYF
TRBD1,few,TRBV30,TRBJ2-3,TGTGCCTGGAGTGAACAGGGGTTGCCTACAGATACGCAGTATTTT,CAWSEQGLPTDTQYF
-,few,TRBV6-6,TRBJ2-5,TGTGCCAGCAGAGGTCCAGGAGGGGCTCAAGAGACCCAGTACTTC,CASRGPGGAQETQYF
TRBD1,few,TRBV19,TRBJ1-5,TGTGCCAGTAGTGTACAGGGGGAACAGCCCCAGCATTTT,CASSVQGEQPQHF
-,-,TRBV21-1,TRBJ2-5,TGTGCCAGCATGCGGCGGGGGGGAGAGACCCAGTACTTC,CASMRRGGETQYF
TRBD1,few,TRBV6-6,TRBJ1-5,TGTGCCAGCAGGGAGGGGACAGGGGGCGCCGATCAGCCCCAGCATTTT,CASREGTGGADQPQHF
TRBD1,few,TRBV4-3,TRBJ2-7,TGCGCCAGCAGCCAAGATCCGTCCGGGACAGGGATCTACGAGCAGTACTTC,CASSQDPSGTGIYEQYF
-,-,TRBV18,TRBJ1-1,TGTGCCAGCTCATCAGACTGGCTTAACACTGAAGCTTTCTTT,CASSSDWLNTEAFF
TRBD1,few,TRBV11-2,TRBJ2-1,TGTGCCAGCAGCTTACTAGACAGGGGGAACTACAATGAGCAGTTCTTC,CASSLLDRGNYNEQFF
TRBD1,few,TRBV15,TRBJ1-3,TGTGCCACCAGACGACAGGGCTCTGGAAACACCATATATTTT,CATRRQGSGNTIYF
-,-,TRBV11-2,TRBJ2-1,TGTGCCAGCAGCTCGGTTAGCGGAGGCGAGGCCAATGAGCAGTTCTTC,CASSSVSGGEANEQFF
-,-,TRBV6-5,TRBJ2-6,TGTGCCAGCAGTTACTCGTCGGGGTCTGGGGCCAACGTCCTGACTTTC,CASSYSSGSGANVLTF
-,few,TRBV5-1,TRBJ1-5,TGCGCCAGCAGCTTGGATCCTGGCAATCAGCCCCAGCATTTT,CASSLDPGNQPQHF
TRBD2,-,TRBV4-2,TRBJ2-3,TGTGCCAGCAGCCAAGAGAATAGCGGGAGCACAGATACGCAGTATTTT,CASSQENSGSTDTQYF
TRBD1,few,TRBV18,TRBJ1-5,TGTGCCAGCTCCCCGACAGGGGCCAATCAGCCCCAGCATTTT,CASSPTGANQPQHF